This note documents a single T cell receptor (beta chain) sequence. The target antigen is unknown. After removal of 4 bases from V and 11 bases from J, the junction contained 8 bases not matched to a gene. CDR3 length equals 13 residues. Germline V CDR1 and CDR2: MNHNS, SASEGT. The source of the sample is a study of cytomegalovirus exposure and HLA in healthy donors. General study results and limits: 150 or so TCR beta chains were listed as cytomegalovirus-associated.

Profiled with immunoSEQ multiplex PCR; TCRdb holds only in-frame clones, not every one. The repertoire has about 68,000 clones, around 97% of them found once; the top ten carry under 2.5%. The sample taken for sequencing was PBMCs. This receptor was taken from a man between 18 and 35 years old in good health and CMV-seronegative. The rearrangement links TRBV6-1 to TRBJ1-1; 9 bases line up with TRBD1. The CDR3, as DNA: TGTGCCAGCAGTGTAGGACAGGGGTTTATGGCTTTCTTT. Protein product: CASSVGQGFMAFF.